This is a list of T cell receptor beta chains from one sample in a study of blood T cells in healthy people across ages. TCRdb re-derived calls from the 5' RACE reads in MiXCR, one entry per CDR3 protein. The repertoire consists of over 1,500,000 distinct CDR3 sequences, with around 42% occurring once and the leading ten covering about 23%. Material: blood. Receptors were obtained from a human donor in good health. CDR3s include the opening cysteine and the closing phenylalanine or tryptophan. Each record gives: clone size, D gene, J gene, V gene, CDR3 DNA, CDR3 protein. D genes are given only for firm matches. Part of the rows lack a size; the others show once, few, many or a class for expanded clones.

clone_size: -
d_call: -
j_call: TRBJ1-5
v_call: TRBV6-2/TRBV6-3
cdr3_nt: TGTGCCAGCAGTTTCCGCGGAAGCCCCAATCAGCCCCAGCATTTT
cdr3_aa: CASSFRGSPNQPQHF

clone_size: -
d_call: TRBD2
j_call: TRBJ2-7
v_call: TRBV20-1
cdr3_nt: TGCAGTGCTAGAGATCGGGAGGGGCTCCCGGGGTCCTACGAGCAGTACTTC
cdr3_aa: CSARDREGLPGSYEQYF

clone_size: many
d_call: TRBD2
j_call: TRBJ2-3
v_call: TRBV20-1
cdr3_nt: TGCAGTGCTGAGGCCGGGACTAGCGTCACAGATACGCAGTATTTT
cdr3_aa: CSAEAGTSVTDTQYF

clone_size: -
d_call: -
j_call: TRBJ2-3
v_call: TRBV19
cdr3_nt: TGTGCCAGTAGGGAGGCAGGTCACACAGATACGCAGTATTTT
cdr3_aa: CASREAGHTDTQYF

clone_size: few
d_call: -
j_call: TRBJ2-1
v_call: TRBV7-9
cdr3_nt: TGTGCCAGCAGCTTTAGGGGACACCTCTCACGGTTCTTC
cdr3_aa: CASSFRGHLSRFF

clone_size: -
d_call: TRBD1
j_call: TRBJ2-7
v_call: TRBV29-1
cdr3_nt: TGCAGCGTGGGTACACTTGGACAGGGCGACGAGCAGTACTTC
cdr3_aa: CSVGTLGQGDEQYF

clone_size: -
d_call: TRBD1
j_call: TRBJ1-3
v_call: TRBV7-2
cdr3_nt: TGTGCCAGCAGCCGGAACAGGGGAAGTGGAAACACCATATATTTT
cdr3_aa: CASSRNRGSGNTIYF

clone_size: -
d_call: -
j_call: TRBJ1-1
v_call: TRBV5-1
cdr3_nt: TGCGCCAGCAGCGCACAGCCCGGAGGGGACACTGAAGCTTTCTTT
cdr3_aa: CASSAQPGGDTEAFF

clone_size: few
d_call: -
j_call: TRBJ2-3
v_call: TRBV24-1
cdr3_nt: TGTGCCACCAGTGATCTATCTCCCGGTATTAGCACAGATACGCAGTATTTT
cdr3_aa: CATSDLSPGISTDTQYF

clone_size: -
d_call: TRBD1
j_call: TRBJ1-2
v_call: TRBV7-9
cdr3_nt: TGTGCCAGCAGCCCCCGGTTGGACAGGAGCCATGGCTACACCTTC
cdr3_aa: CASSPRLDRSHGYTF

clone_size: -
d_call: -
j_call: TRBJ2-7
v_call: TRBV20-1
cdr3_nt: TGCAGTGCGGATACCGGGACATCCCCCAACCACGAGCAGTACTTC
cdr3_aa: CSADTGTSPNHEQYF

clone_size: few
d_call: TRBD2
j_call: TRBJ2-7
v_call: TRBV7-9
cdr3_nt: TGTGCCAGCAGCTCACTAGCGGGGCTGCACGAGCAGTACTTC
cdr3_aa: CASSSLAGLHEQYF

clone_size: few
d_call: -
j_call: TRBJ2-3
v_call: TRBV24-1
cdr3_nt: TGTGCCACCAGTGATAGGGCTCCAAAGGCAGATACGCAGTATTTT
cdr3_aa: CATSDRAPKADTQYF

clone_size: -
d_call: -
j_call: TRBJ1-4
v_call: TRBV25-1
cdr3_nt: TGTGCCAGCAGTAACCCCGGCGGGGGGTCTAATGAAAAACTGTTTTTT
cdr3_aa: CASSNPGGGSNEKLFF

clone_size: -
d_call: -
j_call: TRBJ1-2
v_call: TRBV7-8
cdr3_nt: TGTGCCAGCAGCTTATGGACTTTCGTCTACCCCAGGGAAGGCGGCTACACCTTC
cdr3_aa: CASSLWTFVYPREGGYTF

clone_size: few
d_call: TRBD2
j_call: TRBJ2-7
v_call: TRBV5-1
cdr3_nt: TGCGCCAGCAGCTCCGGGACTACAATTTACGAGCAGTACTTC
cdr3_aa: CASSSGTTIYEQYF

clone_size: -
d_call: -
j_call: TRBJ1-1
v_call: TRBV18
cdr3_nt: TGTGCCAGCTCACCACGGTCCCAGTTATGGGACACTGAAGCTTTCTTT
cdr3_aa: CASSPRSQLWDTEAFF

clone_size: few
d_call: TRBD1
j_call: TRBJ2-5
v_call: TRBV14
cdr3_nt: TGTGCCAGCAGCCCACCCTCGGGACAGGGGGCGAGAGAGACCCAGTACTTC
cdr3_aa: CASSPPSGQGARETQYF

clone_size: -
d_call: -
j_call: TRBJ1-1
v_call: TRBV7-2
cdr3_nt: TGTGCCGGCAGTAGGACAGTTTCCACTGAAGCTTTCTTT
cdr3_aa: CAGSRTVSTEAFF

clone_size: few
d_call: TRBD2
j_call: TRBJ2-5
v_call: TRBV20-1
cdr3_nt: TGCAGTGCTGCTGGGGGAGGGGCTTGGGTGCAGTACTTC
cdr3_aa: CSAAGGGAWVQYF

clone_size: -
d_call: TRBD2
j_call: TRBJ2-3
v_call: TRBV6-2/TRBV6-3
cdr3_nt: TGTGCCAGCAGCCTACCTAGCGGGTTTGATACGCAGTATTTT
cdr3_aa: CASSLPSGFDTQYF

clone_size: -
d_call: -
j_call: TRBJ2-1
v_call: TRBV7-2
cdr3_nt: TGTGCCAGCAGCAGAACAGTCAGCTATTTCAATGAGCAGTTCTTC
cdr3_aa: CASSRTVSYFNEQFF

clone_size: -
d_call: TRBD1
j_call: TRBJ1-2
v_call: TRBV4-3
cdr3_nt: TGCGCCAGCAGCACACGAGGGGGACAGGGGCGTGGTGGCTACACCTTC
cdr3_aa: CASSTRGGQGRGGYTF

clone_size: -
d_call: -
j_call: TRBJ2-3
v_call: TRBV2
cdr3_nt: TGTGCCAGCAGTGAACAGGGGCGTGGAGATACGCAGTATTTT
cdr3_aa: CASSEQGRGDTQYF

clone_size: -
d_call: -
j_call: TRBJ2-5
v_call: TRBV20-1
cdr3_nt: TGCAGTGCTAGAGACGTCCGGCAAGAGACCCAGTACTTC
cdr3_aa: CSARDVRQETQYF

clone_size: -
d_call: -
j_call: TRBJ2-1
v_call: TRBV12-3/TRBV12-4
cdr3_nt: TGTGCCAGCAGTTTTACCCTAGCGAATAATGAGCAGTTCTTC
cdr3_aa: CASSFTLANNEQFF

clone_size: few
d_call: -
j_call: TRBJ1-2
v_call: TRBV10-3
cdr3_nt: TGTGCCATCAGTGCCGAGAACTATGGCTACACCTTC
cdr3_aa: CAISAENYGYTF

clone_size: few
d_call: TRBD1
j_call: TRBJ1-1
v_call: TRBV20-1
cdr3_nt: TGCAGTGCCCAGGACAGGGCAAACACTGAAGCTTTCTTT
cdr3_aa: CSAQDRANTEAFF

clone_size: -
d_call: -
j_call: TRBJ2-5
v_call: TRBV24-1
cdr3_nt: TGTGCCACCAGTGACCCGACAGAGACCGGGGAGACCCAGTACTTC
cdr3_aa: CATSDPTETGETQYF

clone_size: many
d_call: -
j_call: TRBJ1-1
v_call: TRBV13
cdr3_nt: TGTGCCAGCAGCTTAGGTACGGGTGAAGCTTTCTTT
cdr3_aa: CASSLGTGEAFF

clone_size: few
d_call: -
j_call: TRBJ2-5
v_call: TRBV4-3
cdr3_nt: TGCGCCAGCAGCCAAGATTGGGGGTGGCAAGAGACCCAGTACTTC
cdr3_aa: CASSQDWGWQETQYF

clone_size: -
d_call: -
j_call: TRBJ2-2
v_call: TRBV4-1
cdr3_nt: TGCGCCAGCAGCCGCCCGGGACACGGTGGGAGAAAGCTGTTTTTT
cdr3_aa: CASSRPGHGGRKLFF

clone_size: -
d_call: TRBD2
j_call: TRBJ2-1
v_call: TRBV7-9
cdr3_nt: TGTGCCAGCAGCTACCCGGGACTAGCGGTCCGGCAGTTCTTC
cdr3_aa: CASSYPGLAVRQFF